This T cell receptor beta chain stems from a study of T cells in Graves' hyperthyroidism and ophthalmopathy. Notes on the study in general: Model-based prediction identified ophthalmopathy a median around 6.5 months prior to its onset.

There were TCR beta CDR3 regions amplified from RNA transcripts. First-round RT-PCR with HTBI primers amplified the TCR CDR3 region. Via MiXCR, TCRdb re-called the multiplex PCR reads, giving one row per CDR3 protein. Of 600,000 to 700,000 distinct CDR3 sequences in the sample, 14% to 15% are singletons; the top ten hold about 4.5%. A remark on this clonotype: The antigen is undetermined.

CDR3 length: 17 residues. The germline CDR1 and CDR2 sequences are SGHAT and FQNNGV. V lost 0 bases and J 3 bases, leaving 17 bases between the germline ends. Each ophthalmopathy patient scored at least 3 on the Clinical Activity Score and at least 4 on NOSPECS grade, with duration under 3 months. The sequencing input was blood. This chain links TRBV11-2 with TRBJ2-5, with a tentative D call TRBD1 (6 bases). The receptor was isolated from a woman aged 40 to 50 with Graves' ophthalmopathy. CDR3 in DNA: TGTGCCAGCAGCTTAGATAGGGAATGGGGGCGAGAAGAGACCCAGTACTTC. Encoded protein: CASSLDREWGREETQYF.